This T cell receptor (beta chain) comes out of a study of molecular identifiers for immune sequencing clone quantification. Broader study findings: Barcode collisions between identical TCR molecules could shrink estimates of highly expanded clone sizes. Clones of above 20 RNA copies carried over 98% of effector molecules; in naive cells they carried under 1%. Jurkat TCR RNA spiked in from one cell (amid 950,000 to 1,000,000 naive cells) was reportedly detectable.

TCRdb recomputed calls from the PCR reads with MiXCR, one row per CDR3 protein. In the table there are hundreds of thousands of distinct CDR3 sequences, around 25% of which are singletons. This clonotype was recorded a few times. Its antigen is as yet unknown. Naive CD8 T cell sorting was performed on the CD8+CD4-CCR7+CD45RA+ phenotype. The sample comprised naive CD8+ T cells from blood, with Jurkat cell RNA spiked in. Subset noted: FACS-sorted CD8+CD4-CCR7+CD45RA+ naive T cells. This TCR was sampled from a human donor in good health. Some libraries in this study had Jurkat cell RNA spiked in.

CDR3 in DNA: TGCGCCAGCAGCCAAGGTCCCGGGACAGGGAGCTCTGGAAACACCATATATTTT. This translates into CASSQGPGTGSSGNTIYF. The chain carries TRBV4-3 and TRBJ1-3; 9 nucleotides line up with TRBD1. This CDR3 is 18 amino acids long. Germline CDR1 LGHNA, CDR2 YSLEER. Losses at the gene ends were 1 base for V and 0 bases for J; bases not matched to a gene: 7.